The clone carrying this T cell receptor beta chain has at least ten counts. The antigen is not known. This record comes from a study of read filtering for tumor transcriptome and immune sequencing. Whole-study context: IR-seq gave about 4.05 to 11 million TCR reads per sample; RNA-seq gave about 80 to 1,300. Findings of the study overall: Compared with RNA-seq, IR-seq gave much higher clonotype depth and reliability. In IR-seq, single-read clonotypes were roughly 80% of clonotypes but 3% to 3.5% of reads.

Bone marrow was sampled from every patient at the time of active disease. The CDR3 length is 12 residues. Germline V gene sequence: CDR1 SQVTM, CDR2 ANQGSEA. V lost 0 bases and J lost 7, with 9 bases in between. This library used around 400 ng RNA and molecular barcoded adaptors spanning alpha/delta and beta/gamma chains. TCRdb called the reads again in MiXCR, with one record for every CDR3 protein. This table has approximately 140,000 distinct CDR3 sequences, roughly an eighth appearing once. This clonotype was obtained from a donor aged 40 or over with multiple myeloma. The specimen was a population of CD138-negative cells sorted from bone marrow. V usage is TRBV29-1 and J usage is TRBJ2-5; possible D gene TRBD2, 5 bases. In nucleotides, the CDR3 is TGCAGCGTTGAAGATCCGGCGGGGACCCAGTACTTC. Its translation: CSVEDPAGTQYF.